Below are 15 T cell receptor beta chains sequenced from a single sample in a study of a mutant IDH1 vaccine in newly diagnosed glioma listed by TCRdb under 2021. The intended sense of this specimen's time point label: baseline, week 1 (first vaccination visit). In light of the paper, this sample's treatment or condition label describes: pre-vaccination baseline after standard-of-care therapy. The library relied on the immunoSEQ multiplex PCR assay. TCRdb stores this immuneACCESS table with in-frame sequences only. Part of the clones is absent; in the studies checked, under half of the shortfall reflects unresolved V genes, and no reason is known for the rest. For this sample the table gives roughly 41,000 clones, of which around 80% were detected only once. The biggest ten clones account for about 9.1% of the sample. This specimen was PBMCs, taken from a glioma patient treated with radiotherapy, temozolomide or both. These receptors originate from a man between 35 and 55 years old with glioma. Some clones in this sample may be carry-over from other donors' samples.

This sequence joins TRBV27 and TRBJ1-1; D unresolved. The ends were cut back, 6 bases at V and 1 base at J, with 3 bases in the middle. This CDR3 region has 11 residues. Germline CDR1 reads MNHEY; CDR2 reads SMNVEV (reference sequence). The CDR3 region has the DNA TGTGCCAGCAGGACGAACACTGAAGCTTTCTTT. As protein: CASRTNTEAFF.

This chain uses TRBV18 with TRBJ2-7; 9 bases agree with TRBD2. V lost 0 bases and J lost 4; bases outside the gene matches: 13. The length of the CDR3 is 18 residues. Germline V lookup: CDR1 KGHSH, CDR2 LQKENI. CDR3 residues: CASSPPVERGDPLYEQYF. CDR3 sequence (DNA): TGTGCCAGCTCACCACCGGTCGAGCGGGGGGACCCCTTGTACGAGCAGTACTTC.

This chain joins TRBV4-1 and TRBJ1-5; no definite D call. Trimming removed 1 base at V and 6 bases at J, with 7 bases between. Germline CDR1 MGHRA, CDR2 YSYEKL. This CDR3 comprises 13 residues. CDR3 DNA sequence: TGCGCCAGCAGCCAAGTCTTAGGTCAGCCCCAGCATTTT. Amino acid sequence: CASSQVLGQPQHF.

J is TRBJ2-1 and V is TRBV18; 7 nucleotides agree with TRBD1. V lost 2 bases to trimming and J lost 6 bases; unmatched junction nucleotides: 4. The CDR3 extends over 14 amino acids. Per germline, CDR1 KGHSH and CDR2 LQKENI. CDR3 amino acids: CASSPGDRANEQFF. The DNA of the CDR3 is TGTGCCAGCTCACCAGGAGACAGGGCCAATGAGCAGTTCTTC.

V gene TRBV9 combines with J gene TRBJ2-7, with D tentatively TRBD2 (6 bases). V lost 4 bases and J lost 2, with 13 bases in between. Germline V CDR1 and CDR2: SGDLS, YYNGEE. This CDR3 is built from 14 residues. Here the CDR3 reads CASSPEGFTYEQYF. As DNA, the CDR3 is TGTGCCAGCAGCCCGGAGGGGTTTACCTACGAGCAGTACTTC.

The gene calls are TRBV15 and TRBJ1-5, with D tentatively TRBD1 (6 bases). The CDR3 has 15 amino acids. V shed 1 base and J shed 4 bases, with 11 bases lying between them. Germline assignment: CDR1 LNHNV and CDR2 YYDKDF (reference sequence). This CDR3 is CATSRAGQRNQPQHF. In nucleotides, the CDR3 is TGTGCCACCAGCAGAGCCGGACAGAGAAATCAGCCCCAGCATTTT.

The V call is TRBV29-1, the J call TRBJ2-1; D tentatively fits TRBD1 or TRBD2 (5 bases each). V dropped 7 bases and J dropped 1 base, with 29 bases sitting between them. The CDR3 is 19 residues long. CDR1 and CDR2 (germline): SQVTM, ANQGSEA. CDR3 amino acids: CSGGSTAAGSFYSYNEQFF. The CDR3 bases are TGCAGCGGGGGATCGACAGCGGCCGGCTCATTTTATTCCTACAATGAGCAGTTCTTC.

This chain connects TRBV19 to TRBJ2-2, with unresolved D. V was shortened by 0 bases and J by 6 bases, with 17 bases between the two germline ends. This CDR3 is 17 amino acids long. Germline lookup yields CDR1 LNHDA and CDR2 SQIVND (reference sequence). The CDR3 DNA sequence: TGTGCCAGTAGTATAGATAGGCAAAGACGGACGCCCGGGGAGCTGTTTTTT. It encodes CASSIDRQRRTPGELFF.

The CDR3 reads CASSHTNLRTEAFF. The DNA for the CDR3 is TGCGCCAGCAGCCATACTAATCTCAGGACTGAAGCTTTCTTT. The V gene is TRBV4-1, the J gene TRBJ1-1; D remains ambiguous. This CDR3 spans 14 amino acids. Per the germline V gene, CDR1 is MGHRA and CDR2 is YSYEKL. Trimming removed 3 bases from V and 5 bases from J, with 13 bases in between.

The chain joins TRBV19 to TRBJ1-1; D is unresolved. The V gene's germline CDR1 is LNHDA and CDR2 SQIVND (reference sequence). The V end was cut by 5 bases, the J end by 6 bases, with 16 bases between. The CDR3 has 14 residues. The CDR3 is CASSSSRGRAEAFF. CDR3 nucleotide sequence: TGTGCCAGTAGTTCGAGTAGAGGTCGGGCTGAAGCTTTCTTT.

This chain connects TRBV4-2 to TRBJ1-5, with D tentatively TRBD1 (5 bases). From germline, CDR1 is LGHNA and CDR2 YNFKEQ. The CDR3 loop spans 16 amino acids. V lost 0 bases to trimming and J lost 7 bases, with 16 bases between them. The CDR3, as DNA: TGTGCCAGCAGCCAAGATTTTCGGGGCAAATCCCAGCCCCAGCATTTT. Residues: CASSQDFRGKSQPQHF.

This clone has only a few counts. The rearrangement uses TRBV6-4 and TRBJ1-5, with a possible D match to TRBD1 (6 bases). The CDR3 spans 15 residues. V lost 3 bases and J 0 bases, leaving 9 bases between the germline ends. Germline V CDR1 and CDR2: MRHNA, SNTAGT. The CDR3 loop is CASSEQGYSNQPQHF. DNA of the CDR3: TGTGCCAGCAGTGAACAGGGATATAGCAATCAGCCCCAGCATTTT.

The chain is built from TRBV5-6 and TRBJ2-3; a weak D match, TRBD1 (5 bases). V was cut by 0 bases and J by 1 base, with 9 bases left in between. CDR3 size: 15 residues. The germline V gene has CDR1 SGHDT and CDR2 YYEEEE. CDR3 sequence reads: CASSLDRIGTDTQYF. In DNA, the CDR3 is TGTGCCAGCAGCTTGGACAGGATTGGCACAGATACGCAGTATTTT. Drawing the rest from reference TRBV5-6 and TRBJ2-3, the complete variable domain is DAGVTQSPTHLIKTRGQQVTLRCSPKSGHDTVSWYQQALGQGPQFIFQYYEEEERQRGNFPDRFSGHQFPNYSSELNVNALLLGDSALYLCASSLDRIGTDTQYFGPGTRLTVL.

The chain joins TRBV5-4 to TRBJ1-6, with D maybe TRBD1 (5 bases). The CDR3 sequence is 19 residues long. V was pared by 0 bases and J by 8 bases, with 24 bases between. Per the germline V gene, CDR1 is SGHNT and CDR2 is YYREEE (reference sequence). The CDR3 bases are TGTGCCAGCAGCTTGGGATCTTCTTTGGTCGGGGCAGGTCATTCACCCCTCCACTTT. Encoded protein: CASSLGSSLVGAGHSPLHF.

V and J are TRBV7-2 and TRBJ1-3; 9 bases match TRBD1. Germline V gene data show CDR1 as SGHTA and CDR2 as FQGNSA. The ends lost 4 bases at V and 8 bases at J; junction bases unmatched: 9. This CDR3 is built from 15 residues. The CDR3 DNA reads as TGTGCCAGCAGCTCAACAGGGGGCGGGGGGGACACCATATATTTT. This codes for CASSSTGGGGDTIYF.